The 4 T cell receptor beta chains below all came from one sample that was sequenced in a study of T cell changes during pregnancy in multiple sclerosis. Method: immunoSEQ multiplex PCR; TCRdb's copy keeps in-frame clones and lacks some. The sample has more than 45,000 clones, 93% seen once. The specimen was CD8+ T cells from peripheral blood mononuclear cells, collected in the second trimester of pregnancy. The receptors were sampled from a female donor with multiple sclerosis, enrolled in a pregnancy study.

The gene calls are TRBV28 and TRBJ2-7, with TRBD2 identical over 9 bases. V lost 6 bases and J lost 0; bases outside the gene matches: 6. CDR3 size: 15 residues. CDR1 is MDHEN, CDR2 SYDVKM, per germline. The CDR3: CASSSLAGISYEQYF. CDR3 in DNA: TGTGCCAGCAGCTCCCTAGCGGGAATCTCCTACGAGCAGTACTTC. Variable domain in full (rest from reference TRBV28 and TRBJ2-7): DVKVTQSSRYLVKRTGEKVFLECVQDMDHENMFWYRQDPGLGLRLIYFSYDVKMKEKGDIPEGYSVSREKKERFSLILESASTNQTSMYLCASSSLAGISYEQYFGPGTRLTVT.

This sequence joins TRBV4-1 and TRBJ2-7; 7 bases agree with TRBD2. CDR1 and CDR2 from the germline V gene are MGHRA and YSYEKL. The V segment lost 1 base and the J segment 2 bases; nucleotides outside the gene matches: 2. The CDR3 length is 14 residues. This chain's CDR3 is CASSQGGGPYEQYF. The CDR3 nucleotides read TGCGCCAGCAGCCAAGGCGGGGGTCCCTACGAGCAGTACTTC.

The gene calls are TRBV29-1 and TRBJ1-5; no clear D gene. The CDR3 loop spans 13 amino acids. The germline V and J ends were trimmed by 7 bases and 7 bases, with 17 bases remaining between them. Germline CDR1 is SQVTM and CDR2 is ANQGSEA. The CDR3 DNA follows: TGCAGCGGGCTTTCTAGGAGAGCACAGCCCCAGCATTTT. Residues: CSGLSRRAQPQHF. The full variable domain, its missing parts supplied by reference TRBV29-1 and TRBJ1-5, is SAVISQKPSRDICQRGTSLTIQCQVDSQVTMMFWYRQQPGQSLTLIATANQGSEATYESGFVIDKFPISRPNLTFSTLTVSNMSPEDSSIYLCSGLSRRAQPQHFGDGTRLSIL.

This clone was detected once. The V and J genes are TRBV19 and TRBJ1-1; D is unclear. From germline, CDR1 is LNHDA and CDR2 SQIVND (reference sequence). The V end was cut by 3 bases, the J end by 3 bases, with 8 bases between. The CDR3 is 13 amino acids. This chain's CDR3 is CASSMSGYTEAFF. DNA for the CDR3: TGTGCCAGTAGTATGTCAGGCTACACTGAAGCTTTCTTT.